The clone carrying this TCR beta chain has only a few counts. The record originates from a study of blood T cell repertoires in COVID-19. Libraries were prepared by immunoSEQ multiplex PCR; TCRdb keeps only in-frame clonotypes and omits some of them. The sample yields some 200,000 clones, roughly nine tenths seen once. Germline V CDR1 and CDR2: LNHDA, SQIVND (reference sequence). The CDR3 consists of 14 residues. V gave up 1 base and J gave up 4 bases, with 8 bases separating them. Sequences were obtained from peripheral blood. The receptor was isolated from a woman aged 55-70 years with COVID-19, enrolled during active disease. The rearrangement uses TRBV19 and TRBJ1-5; D perhaps matches TRBD1 (5 bases). CDR3 sequence: CASSIVDSNQPQHF. The DNA for the CDR3 is TGTGCCAGTAGTATAGTTGACAGTAATCAGCCCCAGCATTTT.